This TCR beta chain was captured in a study of T-cell memory formation after mild COVID-19. Study observations and caveats: Memory cells collected pre-infection included some clones that later responded, suggesting cross-reactive memory joined. Researchers could not confirm that second-wave clones peaking on day 37 targeted SARS-CoV-2.

This clonotype has a handful of counts. Its antigen is currently unknown. TCR alpha and TCR beta cDNA libraries with sample barcodes and UMIs came from 5'RACE using constant-segment primers. MiXCR was run by TCRdb on the 5' RACE reads, yielding one entry per CDR3 protein. This table has about 560,000 distinct CDR3 sequences, more than 15% appearing once. Between the trimmed V and J ends, which lost 2 bases and 6 bases, there was a span of 15 bases. Germline-derived CDR1 and CDR2 are SGHTA and FQGTGA. The CDR3 has 15 residues. Input material: PBMCs or a T cell subset sorted from them (not recorded which). This receptor was obtained from an adult woman who had mild COVID-19 (a few samples of this study predate the infection). Cell type and time point are not known. The chain recombines TRBV7-3 with TRBJ2-3; weak D call: TRBD1 (5 bases). The CDR3 is CASSLGAGPADTQYF. The CDR3 coding sequence is TGTGCCAGCAGCTTAGGGGCTGGCCCCGCCGATACGCAGTATTTT.